What follows describes a single T cell receptor (beta chain). Its antigen target is currently unknown. No clone much larger than this one lies a single base away; base qualities are absent. The data derive from a study of blood T cell repertoires in COVID-19 (TCRdb year 2020). In terms of the full investigation: Collaborator samples came from the United States, Italy and Spain and covered acute and convalescent phases of COVID-19. The prospective study material was composed of cDNA or gDNA derived from T cells, B-cell-depleted T cells, or PBMCs. The dataset comprised deeply sampled blood TCRbeta repertoires from subjects exposed to, actively infected with, or recovered from COVID-19. The repertoires were released in a freely available public database meant as a resource for research on the immune response to SARS-CoV-2. Samples came from the ongoing ImmuneRACE study (first 160 participants) plus 1,254 subjects from 6 global collaborators. Nearly every sample came with metadata listing a de-identified subject ID, COVID-19 status, age in years and sex. Where available, HLA class I and class II types were obtained from metadata supplied by the sample provider rather than from assay-based typing. Beyond this particular receptor, the publication reports: The quantity of clinical and demographic metadata differed by source and by participant and was supplied without curation.

The collaborating institutions used their own protocols to collect whole blood in K2EDTA tubes. Collaborator samples were shipped for TCRbeta analysis as frozen whole blood, isolated PBMCs, or DNA extracted from either sample type. Its CDR3 holds 13 amino acids, cysteine through phenylalanine. The sequence is cut down to CDR3 DNA, 39 bases in frame from base 1. Via the germline V gene, CDR1 is SGHTA and CDR2 FQGNSA. The junction shows trimming of 5 bases on V and 3 bases on J, plus 10 bases between the germline ends. TCRbeta CDR3 regions were amplified from genomic DNA using the immunoSEQ Assay, a bias-controlled multiplex PCR. On the study's bioinformatics: Nucleated cell counts per sample were estimated from amplification of reference gene primers within the assay. Sequence reads were collapsed and filtered to measure the absolute abundance of every unique TCRbeta CDR3 rearrangement. For each sample, productive Simpson clonality was calculated as the square root of Simpson's diversity index over productive rearrangements. The clones in this table, taken by TCRdb from immuneACCESS, are in-frame only. Not every clone is retained; where verified, under half of the shortfall comes from an unresolved V gene, and the cause of the rest is unknown. The DNA was the basis for D and trimming; V, J and clone size are from that table. For this sample there are approximately 120,000 clones; around 78% appear just once. The ten biggest clones cover 10% to 14% of the sample.

Input material: peripheral blood. This clonotype was obtained from a human donor in a cohort sampled during active COVID-19. The chain couples TRBV7-2 to TRBJ1-1, with no D gene named confidently. The CDR3 protein: CASSASMYTEAFF. The DNA sequence is as follows: TGTGCCAGCAGCGCCAGTATGTACACTGAAGCTTTCTTT.